The 22 T cell receptor beta chains presented below share a single source sample, sequenced in a study of response to subunit inactivated influenza vaccine. TCRdb used MiXCR to reprocess the RT-PCR reads, holding one entry per CDR3 protein. The sample lists hundreds of thousands of distinct CDR3 sequences, around 8% seen once, with 10% to 15% in the top ten. Here the sequenced sample was PBMCs from blood, taken roughly 24 months after vaccination. These receptors came from a man between 50 and 75 years old who received an inactivated influenza vaccine.

The chain carries TRBV3-1 and TRBJ1-5, with 8 bases fitting TRBD1. The germline CDR1 and CDR2 sequences are LGHDT and YNNKEL (reference sequence). The CDR3 has 14 amino acids. Trimming cost V 1 base and J 6 bases; bases outside gene matches: 2. The CDR3 sequence is CASSQGTGFQPQHF. CDR3 in DNA: TGTGCCAGCAGCCAAGGGACAGGGTTTCAGCCCCAGCATTTT.

This clonotype has just a few counts. The chain has TRBV2 and TRBJ1-1; possible D gene TRBD1, 5 bases. V dropped 1 base and J dropped 6 bases, with 12 bases sitting between them. The CDR3 is made up of 14 amino acids. CDR1 and CDR2 (germline): SNHLY, FYNNEI. The CDR3 here is CASSEGEGNAEAFF. As DNA, the CDR3 is TGTGCCAGCAGTGAAGGGGAGGGGAATGCTGAAGCTTTCTTT.

This clonotype occurred many times. The chain employs TRBV25-1 and TRBJ2-7; D tentatively fits TRBD1 or TRBD2 (6 bases each). With 5 bases removed from V and 0 bases from J, the gap between germline ends came to 14 bases. The CDR3 is made up of 15 amino acids. From germline, CDR1 is MGHDK and CDR2 SYGVNS. The CDR3 is CASSSSGASSYEQYF. Here the CDR3 DNA reads TGTGCCAGCAGTTCCTCGGGGGCTAGCTCCTACGAGCAGTACTTC.

This clonotype showed up just a few times. This chain uses TRBV7-9 with TRBJ2-3; the match to TRBD2 covers 8 bases. This CDR3 has 13 amino acids. V shed 8 bases and J 5 bases; nucleotides not matched to a gene: 6. Germline V gene sequence: CDR1 SEHNR, CDR2 FQNEAQ (reference sequence). CDR3 sequence (DNA): TGTGCCAGCCAGGGACTAGGTCTAGATACGCAGTATTTT. Its protein is CASQGLGLDTQYF.

The chain couples TRBV18 to TRBJ2-5, with TRBD1 identical over 8 bases. Trimming cost V 0 bases and J 4 bases; bases outside gene matches: 4. Per the germline V gene, CDR1 is KGHSH and CDR2 is LQKENI. This CDR3 is 15 amino acids long. As DNA, the CDR3 is TGTGCCAGCTCACCACCGCAGGGGGCGAGAGAGACCCAGTACTTC. It encodes CASSPPQGARETQYF.

Ten or more counts support this clonotype. This chain uses TRBV29-1 with TRBJ1-2; the D gene is possibly TRBD1 (6 bases). Germline V gene sequence: CDR1 SQVTM, CDR2 ANQGSEA. The CDR3 has 13 residues. Trimming removed 5 bases at V and 6 bases at J, with 16 bases between. CDR3 in DNA: TGCAGCGTTATAAAACAACAGGGTGATGGCTACACCTTC. Protein: CSVIKQQGDGYTF. The full variable domain, completed using reference TRBV29-1 and TRBJ1-2, is SAVISQKPSRDICQRGTSLTIQCQVDSQVTMMFWYRQQPGQSLTLIATANQGSEATYESGFVIDKFPISRPNLTFSTLTVSNMSPEDSSIYLCSVIKQQGDGYTFGSGTRLTVV.

The chain uses TRBV5-1 and TRBJ1-1, with D tentatively TRBD1 (5 bases). Trimming removed 2 bases from V and 5 bases from J, with 13 bases in between. CDR3 length equals 14 residues. CDR1 is SGHRS and CDR2 is YFSETQ in the germline V gene. CDR3: CASSFTQDETEAFF. CDR3 coding DNA: TGCGCCAGCAGCTTTACACAGGATGAGACTGAAGCTTTCTTT. Full variable domain (rest looked up from reference TRBV5-1 and TRBJ1-1): KAGVTQTPRYLIKTRGQQVTLSCSPISGHRSVSWYQQTPGQGLQFLFEYFSETQRNKGNFPGRFSGRQFSNSRSEMNVSTLELGDSALYLCASSFTQDETEAFFGQGTRLTVV.

Ten or more counts support this clonotype. The chain joins TRBV12-3 or TRBV12-4 to TRBJ2-1; D gene uncertain. The V end lost 2 bases, the J end lost 7 bases, and 12 bases lay between the germline ends. This CDR3 has 14 residues. This chain's CDR3 is CASSLSQNGNEQFF. DNA for the CDR3: TGTGCCAGCAGTTTAAGCCAGAACGGGAATGAGCAGTTCTTC.

About this clonotype: This may come from a read error, since a much larger clone is one base off. The gene calls are TRBV6-6 and TRBJ2-1; no reliable D call. Germline CDR1 is MNHNY and CDR2 is SVGAGI (reference sequence). The CDR3 contains 13 residues. The DNA for the CDR3 is TGTACCAGCAGTTACGGCAGAGCGACTGAGCAGTTCTTC. Translated: CTSSYGRATEQFF.

This clonotype was picked up many times. The chain carries TRBV7-9 and TRBJ1-2; TRBD1 matches 8 bases. This CDR3 comprises 14 residues. The trim removed 5 bases at V and 8 bases at J, leaving 10 bases unmatched. Germline V gene lookup returns CDR1 SEHNR and CDR2 FQNEAQ (reference sequence). CDR3 protein: CASSTSDRDEGYTF. CDR3 nucleotides: TGTGCCAGCAGCACTTCGGACAGGGATGAGGGCTACACCTTC.

This clonotype was found a few times. The CDR3 reads CASTRLAGGPEMGAKNIQYF. The CDR3 DNA reads as TGTGCCAGCACTAGACTAGCGGGAGGGCCTGAGATGGGGGCCAAAAACATTCAGTACTTC. This chain links TRBV2 with TRBJ2-4, with 14 bases matching TRBD2. The CDR3 covers 20 residues. Germline CDR1 SNHLY, CDR2 FYNNEI. Trimming at V came to 7 bases and at J to 1 base, leaving 15 bases not matched to a gene.

The chain combines TRBV15 with TRBJ2-7; D unresolved. This CDR3 is 12 amino acids long. CDR1 is LNHNV, CDR2 YYDKDF, per germline (reference sequence). Deletions cut 0 bases from V and 6 bases from J, with 6 bases between. CDR3 region: CATSRDFAEQYF. The CDR3 DNA reads as TGTGCCACCAGCAGAGATTTCGCCGAGCAGTACTTC.

This clonotype was detected a few times. This chain joins TRBV15 and TRBJ2-1; D not certain. The CDR3 loop spans 13 amino acids. Per the germline V gene, CDR1 is LNHNV and CDR2 is YYDKDF (reference sequence). V was shortened by 0 bases and J by 8 bases, with 8 bases between the two germline ends. CDR3 in amino acids: CATSREPTYEQFF. In DNA form, the CDR3 reads TGTGCCACCAGCAGAGAACCGACGTATGAGCAGTTCTTC.

This clonotype was seen more than once but under ten times. The J gene is TRBJ1-1, the V gene TRBV20-1, with unresolved D. Germline-derived CDR1 and CDR2 are DFQATT and SNEGSKA (reference sequence). V dropped 2 bases and J dropped 5 bases, with 12 bases sitting between them. CDR3 size: 13 residues. The CDR3 region is CSARIPGGTEAFF. Written as DNA, the CDR3 is TGCAGTGCTAGAATTCCAGGTGGGACTGAAGCTTTCTTT.

This clonotype has more than one count but fewer than ten. CDR3 in DNA: TGCGCCAGCGGAATAGCGGGGGACCCTCTTAAGTACTTC. It yields the protein CASGIAGDPLKYF. The V and J genes are TRBV5-1 and TRBJ2-5; 9 nucleotides match TRBD2. From germline, CDR1 is SGHRS and CDR2 YFSETQ. V lost 7 bases and J lost 12; bases outside the gene matches: 13. The CDR3 has 13 amino acids.

This chain links TRBV4-1 with TRBJ2-2, with 15 positions matching TRBD2. Trimming removed 1 base from V and 5 bases from J; junction bases left unmatched: 5. CDR3 length: 18 amino acids. CDR1 is MGHRA, CDR2 YSYEKL, per germline. CDR3 DNA sequence: TGCGCCAGCAGCCAAGCGGGACTAGCGGGGGGCCCAACCGGGGAGCTGTTTTTT. Translating it yields CASSQAGLAGGPTGELFF.

This clonotype was seen repeatedly, ten times or more. This rearrangement joins TRBV24-1 to TRBJ2-2, with 9 nucleotides matching TRBD1. V shed 10 bases, J shed 4 bases, and the junction held 6 bases outside the gene matches. Germline-derived CDR1 and CDR2 are KGHDR and SFDVKD. The CDR3 sequence is 14 residues long. The CDR3 DNA sequence: TGTGCCACGACCGGGACAGGGACCACCGGGGAGCTGTTTTTT. Protein product: CATTGTGTTGELFF.

The genes are TRBV7-8 and TRBJ2-7; 9 nucleotides line up with TRBD2. Per the germline V gene, CDR1 is SGHVS and CDR2 is FQNEAQ. The length of the CDR3 is 18 residues. Losses at the gene ends were 2 bases for V and 6 bases for J; bases not matched to a gene: 17. The CDR3 region is CASSLFVLRAGGPAEQYF. CDR3 DNA: TGTGCCAGCAGCTTATTTGTGTTGCGAGCGGGGGGCCCCGCCGAGCAGTACTTC.

This clonotype was found many times. The chain uses TRBV12-3 or TRBV12-4 and TRBJ2-5; D gene uncertain. V dropped 5 bases and J dropped 2 bases, with 12 bases sitting between them. The CDR3 has 14 residues. CDR3 bases: TGTGCCAGCAGTCCTGACCGGCTACAAGAGACCCAGTACTTC. Amino acids: CASSPDRLQETQYF.

This clonotype was observed many times. The rearrangement links TRBV3-1 to TRBJ2-7; D is undetermined. Trimming left V 1 base short and J 4 bases short, with 2 bases between. From germline, CDR1 is LGHDT and CDR2 YNNKEL (reference sequence). The CDR3 is 11 amino acids. The CDR3 spells CASSQGYEQYF. CDR3 nucleotide sequence: TGTGCCAGCAGCCAAGGTTACGAGCAGTACTTC.

This clonotype was seen ten or more times. The chain links TRBV6-1 to TRBJ2-3; 8 nucleotides agree with TRBD2. CDR1 and CDR2 (germline): MNHNS, SASEGT. This CDR3 has 15 residues. V shed 4 bases, J shed 0 bases, and the junction held 3 bases outside the gene matches. CDR3: CASSVSGGSTDTQYF. The CDR3 bases are TGTGCCAGCAGTGTGAGCGGGGGCAGCACAGATACGCAGTATTTT.

This chain links TRBV24-1 with TRBJ2-5; 13 positions agree with TRBD2. CDR3 length equals 16 residues. V gave up 3 bases and J gave up 4 bases; unmatched junction bases: 4. The V gene's germline CDR1 is KGHDR and CDR2 SFDVKD. The CDR3 sequence: CATSDTSGGARETQYF. CDR3 in DNA: TGTGCCACCAGTGATACTAGCGGGGGGGCCCGAGAGACCCAGTACTTC.